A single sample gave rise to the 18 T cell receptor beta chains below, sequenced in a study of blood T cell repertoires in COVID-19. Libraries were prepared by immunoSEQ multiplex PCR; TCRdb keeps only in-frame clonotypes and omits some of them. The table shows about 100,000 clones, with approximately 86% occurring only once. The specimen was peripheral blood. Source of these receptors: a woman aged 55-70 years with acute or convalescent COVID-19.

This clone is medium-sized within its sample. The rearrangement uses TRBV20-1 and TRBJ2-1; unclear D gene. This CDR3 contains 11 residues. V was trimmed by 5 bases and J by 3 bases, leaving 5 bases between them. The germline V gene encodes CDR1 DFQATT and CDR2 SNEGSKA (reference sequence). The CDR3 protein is CSAHNYNEQFF. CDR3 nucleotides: TGCAGTGCTCACAACTACAATGAGCAGTTCTTC.

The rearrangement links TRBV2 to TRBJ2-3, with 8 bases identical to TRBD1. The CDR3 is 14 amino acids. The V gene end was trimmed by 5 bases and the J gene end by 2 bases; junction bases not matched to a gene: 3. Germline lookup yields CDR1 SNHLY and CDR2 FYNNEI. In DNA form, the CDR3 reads TGTGCCAGCAGTCCGCAGGGGGCCACAGATACGCAGTATTTT. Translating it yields CASSPQGATDTQYF.

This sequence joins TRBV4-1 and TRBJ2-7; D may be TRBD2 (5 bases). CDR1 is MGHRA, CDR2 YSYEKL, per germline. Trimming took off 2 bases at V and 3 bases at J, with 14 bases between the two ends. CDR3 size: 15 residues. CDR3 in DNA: TGCGCCAGCAGCCAACCGGCGGGCCGCGGCTACGAGCAGTACTTC. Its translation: CASSQPAGRGYEQYF.

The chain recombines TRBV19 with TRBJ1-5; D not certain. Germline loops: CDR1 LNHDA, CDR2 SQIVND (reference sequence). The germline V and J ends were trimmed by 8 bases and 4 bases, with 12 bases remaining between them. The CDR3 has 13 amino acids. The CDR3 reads CASGDLFNQPQHF. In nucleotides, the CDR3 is TGTGCCAGTGGAGACCTCTTTAATCAGCCCCAGCATTTT.

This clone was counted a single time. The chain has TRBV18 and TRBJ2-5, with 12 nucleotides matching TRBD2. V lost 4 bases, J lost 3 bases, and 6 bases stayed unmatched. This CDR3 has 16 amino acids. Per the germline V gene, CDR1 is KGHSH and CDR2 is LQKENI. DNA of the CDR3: TGTGCCAGCTCACTTCTAGCGGGAGGGGATAAAGAGACCCAGTACTTC. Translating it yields CASSLLAGGDKETQYF.

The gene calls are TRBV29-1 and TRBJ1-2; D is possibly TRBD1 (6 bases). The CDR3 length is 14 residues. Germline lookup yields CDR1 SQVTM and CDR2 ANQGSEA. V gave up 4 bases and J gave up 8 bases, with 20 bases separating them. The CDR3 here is CSVGGPGQILGYTF. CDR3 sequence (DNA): TGCAGCGTTGGGGGTCCGGGACAAATATTAGGCTACACCTTC.

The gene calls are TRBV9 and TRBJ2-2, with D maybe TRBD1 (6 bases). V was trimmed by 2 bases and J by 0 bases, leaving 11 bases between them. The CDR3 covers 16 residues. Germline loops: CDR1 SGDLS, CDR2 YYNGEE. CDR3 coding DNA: TGTGCCAGCAGCGTGGGCGAGGGGGCGAACACCGGGGAGCTGTTTTTT. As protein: CASSVGEGANTGELFF.

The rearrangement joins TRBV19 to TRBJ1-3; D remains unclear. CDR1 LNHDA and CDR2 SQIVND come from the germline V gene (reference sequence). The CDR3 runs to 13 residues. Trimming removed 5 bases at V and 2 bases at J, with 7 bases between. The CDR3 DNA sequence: TGTGCCAGTAGTGCAATAGCTGGAAACACCATATATTTT. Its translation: CASSAIAGNTIYF.

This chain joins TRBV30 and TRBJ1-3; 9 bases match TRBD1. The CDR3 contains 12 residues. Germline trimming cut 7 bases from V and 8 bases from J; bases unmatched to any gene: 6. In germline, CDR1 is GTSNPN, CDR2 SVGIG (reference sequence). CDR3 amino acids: CASTGQGDTIYF. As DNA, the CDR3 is TGTGCCTCAACGGGACAGGGAGACACCATATATTTT.

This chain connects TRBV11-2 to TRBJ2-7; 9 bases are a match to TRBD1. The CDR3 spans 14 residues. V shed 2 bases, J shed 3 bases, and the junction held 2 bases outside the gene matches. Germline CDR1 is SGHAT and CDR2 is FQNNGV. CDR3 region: CASSLQTGGYEQYF. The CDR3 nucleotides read TGTGCCAGCAGCTTACAGACAGGGGGCTACGAGCAGTACTTC.

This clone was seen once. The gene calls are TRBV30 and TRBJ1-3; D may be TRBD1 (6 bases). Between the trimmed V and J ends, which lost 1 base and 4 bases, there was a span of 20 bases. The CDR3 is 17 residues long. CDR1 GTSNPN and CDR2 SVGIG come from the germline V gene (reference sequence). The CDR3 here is CAWSALTGPTGGNTIYF. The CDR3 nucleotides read TGTGCCTGGAGTGCGTTGACAGGACCCACGGGGGGAAACACCATATATTTT.

CDR3 residues: CATRADRASPLHF. In DNA, the CDR3 is TGTGCCACCAGAGCTGACAGGGCTTCACCCCTCCACTTT. The V gene is TRBV24-1, the J gene TRBJ1-6; 7 nucleotides agree with TRBD1. V lost 7 bases to trimming and J lost 9 bases; unmatched junction nucleotides: 5. Germline CDR1 is KGHDR and CDR2 is SFDVKD. This CDR3 has 13 amino acids.

The CDR3 DNA is TGCGCCAGCAGCTTGTGGCCAGACCCTAGCGGGAGGGCCTCCGGGGAGCTGTTTTTT. As protein: CASSLWPDPSGRASGELFF. The J gene is TRBJ2-2, the V gene TRBV5-1; TRBD2 aligns across 12 bases. The CDR3 is 19 amino acids. V dropped 1 base and J dropped 6; count of bases not matched to a gene: 13. Germline CDR1 reads SGHRS; CDR2 reads YFSETQ. Together with reference TRBV5-1 and TRBJ2-2, the CDR3 gives the full variable domain: KAGVTQTPRYLIKTRGQQVTLSCSPISGHRSVSWYQQTPGQGLQFLFEYFSETQRNKGNFPGRFSGRQFSNSRSEMNVSTLELGDSALYLCASSLWPDPSGRASGELFFGEGSRLTVL.

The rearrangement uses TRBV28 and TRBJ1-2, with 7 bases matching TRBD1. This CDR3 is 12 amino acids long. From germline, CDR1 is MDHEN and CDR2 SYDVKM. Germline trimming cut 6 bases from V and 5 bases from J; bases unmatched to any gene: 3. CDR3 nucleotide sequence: TGTGCCAGCAGCCCGGGACAGTATGGCTACACCTTC. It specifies CASSPGQYGYTF.

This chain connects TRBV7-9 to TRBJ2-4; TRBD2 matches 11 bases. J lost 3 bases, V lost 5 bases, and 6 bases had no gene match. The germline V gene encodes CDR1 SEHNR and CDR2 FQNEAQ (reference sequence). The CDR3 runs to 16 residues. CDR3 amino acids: CASSSSGRGGKNIQYF. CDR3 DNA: TGTGCCAGCAGCAGTAGCGGGAGGGGGGGCAAAAACATTCAGTACTTC.

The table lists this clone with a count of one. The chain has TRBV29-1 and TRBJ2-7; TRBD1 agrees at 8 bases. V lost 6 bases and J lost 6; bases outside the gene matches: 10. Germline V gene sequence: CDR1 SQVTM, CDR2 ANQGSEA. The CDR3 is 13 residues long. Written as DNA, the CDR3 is TGCAGCGTGACCTCGGGACAGGTCCCCGAGCAGTACTTC. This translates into CSVTSGQVPEQYF.

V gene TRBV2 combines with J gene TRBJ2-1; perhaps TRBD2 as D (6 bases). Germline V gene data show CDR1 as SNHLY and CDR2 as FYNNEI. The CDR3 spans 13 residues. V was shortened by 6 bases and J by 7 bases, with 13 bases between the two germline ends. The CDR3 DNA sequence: TGTGCCAGCAGGCGGGACTTCACAAATGAGCAGTTCTTC. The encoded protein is CASRRDFTNEQFF.

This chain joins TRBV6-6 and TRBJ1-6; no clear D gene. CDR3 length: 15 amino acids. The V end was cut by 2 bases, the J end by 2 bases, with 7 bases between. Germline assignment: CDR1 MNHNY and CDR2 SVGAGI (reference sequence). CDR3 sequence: CASSYAGPYNSPLHF. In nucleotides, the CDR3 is TGTGCCAGCAGTTACGCTGGGCCCTATAATTCACCCCTCCACTTT.